The 5 T cell receptor beta chains listed next were all sequenced from one sample in a study of shared clonotypes between healthy human individuals. Sequencing was performed with immunoSEQ multiplex PCR; in TCRdb, only in-frame clones are kept and a portion is missing. The table shows around 2,000,000 clones, with about 92% occurring only once. Terminally differentiated effector memory CD45RA+ cells were excluded by CCR7 positive selection of CD45RO-negative cells. Input material: naive CD8+ T cells from PBMCs. All receptors derive from a man younger than 30 in good health. Some clones in this sample may be carry-over from other donors' samples.

The table lists this clone with a count of one. The rearrangement joins TRBV9 to TRBJ2-5; possible D gene TRBD1, 6 bases. Trimming stripped 3 bases from V and 3 bases from J, with 18 bases between. The CDR3 runs 16 residues. Germline CDR1 and CDR2: SGDLS and YYNGEE. The CDR3 loop reads CASSAYREHTEETQYF. The CDR3 DNA is TGTGCCAGCAGCGCCTACAGGGAACATACTGAAGAGACCCAGTACTTC.

V is TRBV21-1 and J is TRBJ1-1; TRBD1, the table's D call, was not compared with the DNA. TRBV21-1 is classified as a pseudogene. CDR3 length: 15 residues. CDR3 residues: CASSNTNRENTEAFF. CDR3 DNA sequence: TGTGCCAGCAGCAACACCAACAGGGAGAACACTGAAGCTTTCTTT.

The chain is built from TRBV25-1 and TRBJ2-2; possibly TRBD2 for D (6 bases). Trimming took off 4 bases at V and 4 bases at J, with 10 bases between the two ends. The CDR3 is 14 amino acids. Germline loops: CDR1 MGHDK, CDR2 SYGVNS. The CDR3 sequence is CASSGGLLTGELFF. In DNA, the CDR3 is TGTGCCAGCAGTGGGGGACTGCTCACCGGGGAGCTGTTTTTT.

A word on this clone: Different DNA sequences within this sample yield the same CDR3. The chain has TRBV11-2 and TRBJ2-7; either TRBD1 or TRBD2 may supply D (5 bases each). Germline CDR1 is SGHAT and CDR2 is FQNNGV. Trimming cost V 3 bases and J 2 bases, with 8 bases left between them. The CDR3 extends over 13 amino acids. The CDR3 DNA reads as TGTGCCAGCAGCTTGGGGGATCCCTACGAGCAGTACTTC. Amino acids: CASSLGDPYEQYF.

The rearrangement joins TRBV27 to TRBJ1-2, with D perhaps TRBD1 (5 bases). The CDR3 consists of 16 residues. The germline V gene encodes CDR1 MNHEY and CDR2 SMNVEV (reference sequence). V lost 0 bases to trimming and J lost 1 base, with 12 bases between them. Here the CDR3 DNA reads TGTGCCAGCAGTTTATCGTCGGCAGGGCATAACTATGGCTACACCTTC. It specifies CASSLSSAGHNYGYTF.